A selection of T cell receptor beta chains follows, all from one sample in a study of CD8+ T cells in alopecia areata. The assay was immunoSEQ multiplex PCR, and TCRdb's table has in-frame clones only and misses some. The table has roughly 250,000 clones, 67% seen once. The source material was CD4+ T cells sorted from blood, sampled at week 0. The receptors derive from a human donor with alopecia areata. CDR3s include the opening cysteine and the closing phenylalanine or tryptophan. Each record gives: J gene, D gene, V gene, clone size, CDR3 protein, CDR3 DNA. D genes are given only for firm matches. Clone size appears in some rows only: once, few, many, or a class for an expanded clone.

TRBJ1-6,NA,TRBV6-5,few,CASRGGPRSPLHF,TGTGCCAGCAGGGGGGGACCCCGTTCACCCCTCCACTTT
TRBJ2-7,TRBD1,TRBV29-1,NA,CSVSQGAYEQYF,TGCAGCGTTTCACAGGGGGCCTACGAGCAGTACTTC
TRBJ2-1,NA,TRBV29-1,NA,CSVESGFSGGSYNEQFF,TGCAGCGTTGAATCAGGTTTCTCCGGAGGCTCCTACAATGAGCAGTTCTTC
TRBJ1-1,NA,TRBV30,NA,CAWSNKGGITEAFF,TGTGCCTGGAGCAACAAGGGGGGGATCACTGAAGCTTTCTTT
TRBJ1-6,NA,TRBV9,NA,CASSPWAARDSPLHF,TGTGCCAGCAGCCCTTGGGCGGCGAGGGATTCACCCCTCCACTTT
TRBJ2-5,NA,TRBV6-5,few,CASTVPGRGETQYF,TGTGCCAGCACGGTCCCAGGGCGGGGAGAGACCCAGTACTTC
TRBJ1-6,NA,TRBV7-3,few,CASSLYRDNNSPLHF,TGTGCCAGCAGCTTATATAGGGACAATAATTCACCCCTCCACTTT
TRBJ2-7,NA,TRBV29-1,few,CSGSTGREYEQYF,TGCAGCGGATCGACAGGGAGGGAGTACGAGCAGTACTTC
TRBJ1-1,NA,TRBV30,NA,CAWSDSPANTEAFF,TGTGCCTGGAGTGACTCCCCGGCAAACACTGAAGCTTTCTTT
TRBJ2-3,NA,TRBV30,NA,CAWESRRSTDTQYF,TGTGCCTGGGAGTCCCGGCGGTCCACAGATACGCAGTATTTT
TRBJ2-5,TRBD1,TRBV7-2,few,CASSFNRGKETQYF,TGTGCCAGCAGCTTCAACAGGGGGAAAGAGACCCAGTACTTC
TRBJ1-6,TRBD1,TRBV9,once,CASSADRGGSPLHF,TGTGCCAGCAGCGCGGACAGGGGAGGCTCACCCCTCCACTTT
TRBJ2-7,TRBD1,TRBV2,once,CASSWTGHEQYF,TGTGCCAGCAGTTGGACAGGGCACGAGCAGTACTTC
TRBJ1-2,NA,TRBV5-1,NA,CASSANRVGNGYTF,TGCGCCAGCAGCGCAAACAGGGTCGGGAATGGCTACACCTTC
TRBJ2-5,NA,TRBV5-6,once,CASSPGPNEGGETQYF,TGTGCCAGCAGCCCCGGACCGAACGAAGGGGGAGAGACCCAGTACTTC
TRBJ2-4,NA,TRBV15,once,CATSRDRREDIQYF,TGTGCCACCAGCAGAGATCGCAGGGAGGACATTCAGTACTTC
TRBJ2-7,NA,TRBV5-1,NA,CASSPGDPPREQYF,TGCGCCAGCAGCCCTGGGGACCCTCCACGGGAGCAGTACTTC
TRBJ2-1,TRBD2,TRBV2,NA,CASSEVAGGYNEQFF,TGTGCCAGCAGTGAAGTAGCGGGGGGCTACAATGAGCAGTTCTTC
TRBJ1-6,TRBD1,TRBV6-5,NA,CASRRTGGAPLHF,TGTGCCAGCAGACGGACAGGGGGCGCACCCCTCCACTTT
TRBJ1-1,TRBD1,TRBV7-9,NA,CASSFRQGVATEAFF,TGTGCCAGCAGCTTTCGACAGGGGGTTGCCACTGAAGCTTTCTTT
TRBJ2-5,TRBD2,TRBV6-6,NA,CASSYRLAGQETQYF,TGTGCCAGCAGTTACAGACTAGCGGGGCAAGAGACCCAGTACTTC
TRBJ2-7,NA,TRBV5-1,NA,CASSLHQSSYEQYF,TGCGCCAGCAGCTTGCACCAGAGCTCCTACGAGCAGTACTTC
TRBJ1-1,TRBD1,TRBV5-1,NA,CASSLGQGAREAFF,TGCGCCAGCAGCCTAGGACAGGGGGCGCGTGAAGCTTTCTTT
TRBJ2-3,NA,TRBV15,NA,CATSRDLTGNTDTQYF,TGTGCCACCAGCAGAGATCTGACAGGCAACACAGATACGCAGTATTTT
TRBJ2-5,NA,TRBV7-3,NA,CASSSPLEGEETQYF,TGTGCCAGCAGCTCCCCCCTCGAGGGGGAAGAGACCCAGTACTTC
TRBJ1-2,TRBD1,TRBV13,NA,CASRPPGGVGYTF,TGTGCCAGCAGACCGCCAGGGGGAGTTGGCTACACCTTC
TRBJ2-7,NA,TRBV5-1,NA,CASSLAFGDHHHF,TGCGCCAGCAGCTTGGCCTTCGGGGACCATCACCACTTC
TRBJ2-5,NA,TRBV2,few,CASTSQGSQETQYF,TGTGCCAGCACCTCCCAGGGATCCCAAGAGACCCAGTACTTC
TRBJ2-5,NA,TRBV18,NA,CASSPRQGEVTLYF,TGTGCCAGCTCACCACGGCAGGGCGAGGTAACTCTGTACTTC
TRBJ2-7,TRBD1,TRBV30,NA,CAWSAGTASSYEQYF,TGTGCCTGGAGTGCCGGGACAGCGAGCTCCTACGAGCAGTACTTC
TRBJ2-3,NA,TRBV29-1,few,CSVWAWRDTQYF,TGCAGCGTATGGGCCTGGAGAGATACGCAGTATTTT
TRBJ1-1,NA,TRBV29-1,NA,CSVSTPWNTEAFF,TGCAGCGTTAGTACTCCCTGGAACACTGAAGCTTTCTTT
TRBJ1-1,NA,TRBV11-2,NA,CASIEGRRNTEAFF,TGTGCCAGCATCGAGGGACGTAGGAACACTGAAGCTTTCTTT
TRBJ1-1,NA,TRBV21-1,NA,CASSCRGNTEAFF,TGTGCCAGCAGCTGCCGAGGGAACACTGAAGCTTTCTTT
TRBJ1-5,NA,TRBV5-6,once,CASSYQGSNQPQHF,TGTGCCAGCAGCTATCAGGGGTCAAACCAGCCCCAGCATTTT
TRBJ2-3,TRBD2,TRBV9,NA,CASSSQRGTDTQYF,TGTGCCAGCAGCTCCCAGCGGGGTACAGATACGCAGTATTTT
TRBJ2-3,NA,TRBV15,NA,CATSRDGSTDTQYF,TGTGCCACCAGCAGGGACGGTAGCACAGATACGCAGTATTTT
TRBJ2-7,TRBD2,TRBV9,NA,CASSVGSGGSSYEQYF,TGTGCCAGCAGCGTAGGGTCGGGGGGGAGCTCCTACGAGCAGTACTTC
TRBJ1-2,TRBD1,TRBV29-1,NA,CSTRQGSDYGYTF,TGCAGCACAAGACAGGGTTCGGACTATGGCTACACCTTC
TRBJ1-6,NA,TRBV30,NA,CAWSVPGPFNSPLHF,TGTGCCTGGAGTGTACCGGGACCCTTTAATTCACCCCTCCACTTT
TRBJ2-7,NA,TRBV25-1,NA,CASMADVYEQYF,TGTGCCAGCATGGCAGACGTCTACGAGCAGTACTTC
TRBJ2-5,TRBD1,TRBV5-6,few,CASTSLRTGEETQYF,TGTGCCAGCACCTCCTTGAGGACAGGGGAAGAGACCCAGTACTTC
TRBJ2-7,TRBD1,TRBV4-1,NA,CASSHSDRGSYEQYF,TGCGCCAGCAGCCATTCCGACAGGGGGTCCTACGAGCAGTACTTC
TRBJ2-2,TRBD1,TRBV25-1,NA,CASSRAGGTGELFF,TGTGCCAGCAGTCGGGCAGGGGGAACCGGGGAGCTGTTTTTT
TRBJ1-6,NA,TRBV10-3,NA,CAIGTVDNSPLHF,TGTGCCATCGGAACAGTTGATAATTCACCCCTCCACTTT
TRBJ1-1,NA,TRBV2,NA,CASGQLMNTEAFF,TGTGCCAGCGGACAGCTGATGAACACTGAAGCTTTCTTT
TRBJ2-3,NA,TRBV6-5,NA,CASSWRRGPDTQYF,TGTGCCAGCAGTTGGCGGCGTGGGCCAGATACGCAGTATTTT
TRBJ2-1,TRBD2,TRBV10-3,NA,CATHAGGNEQFF,TGTGCCACCCATGCGGGGGGAAATGAGCAGTTCTTC
TRBJ1-6,NA,TRBV7-9,NA,CASSLGSGQGLGLHF,TGTGCCAGCAGCTTAGGATCGGGACAAGGTTTGGGCCTCCACTTT
TRBJ1-5,NA,TRBV9,NA,CASSVGGYGNQPQHF,TGTGCCAGCAGCGTAGGAGGGTATGGCAATCAGCCCCAGCATTTT
TRBJ2-6,NA,TRBV15,NA,CATSRVGSGANVLTF,TGTGCCACCAGCAGAGTGGGTTCTGGGGCCAACGTCCTGACTTTC
TRBJ2-7,TRBD2,TRBV29-1,NA,CSGGTSVYEQYF,TGCAGCGGAGGGACTAGCGTTTACGAGCAGTACTTC
TRBJ2-3,NA,TRBV7-8,NA,CASSWNAIRRGHTDTQYF,TGTGCCAGCAGCTGGAACGCCATACGGCGGGGACACACAGATACGCAGTATTTT
TRBJ2-7,NA,TRBV7-2,NA,CASSLGTAYEQYF,TGTGCCAGCAGCTTAGGGACAGCCTACGAGCAGTACTTC
TRBJ2-4,NA,TRBV29-1,NA,CSASLGVGDKNIQYF,TGCAGCGCTTCGTTGGGGGTAGGGGACAAAAACATTCAGTACTTC